The clone carrying this T cell receptor (beta chain) showed up just once. V gave up 4 bases and J gave up 0 bases; unmatched junction bases: 8. The CDR3 consists of 16 residues. The germline V gene encodes CDR1 MNHEY and CDR2 SVGAGI. The source of the sample is a study of blood T cell repertoires in COVID-19. Study as a whole: There were acute and convalescent COVID-19 samples, and they came from the United States, Italy and Spain. PBMCs, B-cell-depleted T cells, or T cells provided the cDNA or gDNA that made up the material.

In the original analysis: Using reference gene primer amplification, nucleated cell counts were estimated. Assay used: immunoSEQ multiplex PCR; TCRdb lists only in-frame clones, some missing. V, J and clone size were drawn from that table, and D and trimming were deduced from the DNA. This table has fewer than 70,000 clones, roughly 80% appearing once. Sequencing used peripheral blood. The chain links TRBV6-5 to TRBJ2-5; 7 bases map to TRBD1. The TCR originated in a woman older than 75 with acute or convalescent COVID-19. The CDR3 DNA reads TGTGCCAGCAGTTCCCCGACAGGGACCAACCAAGAGACCCAGTACTTC. Translating gives CASSSPTGTNQETQYF.